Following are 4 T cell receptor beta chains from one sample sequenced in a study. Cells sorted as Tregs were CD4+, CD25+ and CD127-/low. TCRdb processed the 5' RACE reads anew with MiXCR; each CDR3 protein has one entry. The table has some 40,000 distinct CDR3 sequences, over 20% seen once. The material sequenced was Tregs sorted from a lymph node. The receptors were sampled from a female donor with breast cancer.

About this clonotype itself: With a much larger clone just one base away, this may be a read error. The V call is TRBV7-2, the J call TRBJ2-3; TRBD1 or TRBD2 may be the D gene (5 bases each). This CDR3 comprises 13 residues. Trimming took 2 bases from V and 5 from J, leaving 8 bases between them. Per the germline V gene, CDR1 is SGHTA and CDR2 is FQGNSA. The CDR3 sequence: CASSLRDGDTQYF. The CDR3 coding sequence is TGTGCCAGCAGCTTACGGGACGGAGATACGCAGTATTTT.

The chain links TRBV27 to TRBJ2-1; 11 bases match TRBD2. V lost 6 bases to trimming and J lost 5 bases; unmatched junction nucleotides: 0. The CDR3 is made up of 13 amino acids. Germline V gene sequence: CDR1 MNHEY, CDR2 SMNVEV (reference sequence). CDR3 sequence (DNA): TGTGCCAGCAGGGGACTAGCGGACAATGAGCAGTTCTTC. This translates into CASRGLADNEQFF.

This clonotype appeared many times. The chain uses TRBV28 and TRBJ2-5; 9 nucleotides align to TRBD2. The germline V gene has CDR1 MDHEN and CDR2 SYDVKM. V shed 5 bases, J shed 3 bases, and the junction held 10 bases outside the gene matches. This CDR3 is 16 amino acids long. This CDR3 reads CASSVTGTSREETQYF. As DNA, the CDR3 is TGTGCCAGCAGTGTTACCGGGACTAGCAGGGAAGAGACCCAGTACTTC.

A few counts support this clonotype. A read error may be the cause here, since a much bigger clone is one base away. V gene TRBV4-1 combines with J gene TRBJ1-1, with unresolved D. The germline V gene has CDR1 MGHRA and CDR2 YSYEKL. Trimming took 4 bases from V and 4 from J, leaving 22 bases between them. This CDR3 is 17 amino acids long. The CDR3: CASSRLARLAASTEAFF. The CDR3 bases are TGCGCCAGCAGCCGCCTGGCGAGGCTTGCTGCGAGCACTGAAGCTTTCTTT.